This T cell receptor (beta chain) was identified during a study of cytomegalovirus exposure and HLA in healthy donors. Findings and caveats of the study: V segments that were indistinguishable, TRBV6-2 and TRBV6-3 among them, were omitted from analysis.

In the PCR, 60 Vbeta and 13 Jbeta primers were used. The protocol was immunoSEQ multiplex PCR, while the TCRdb copy is restricted to in-frame clones and leaves out a portion. The table includes approximately 110,000 clones, almost 70% detected once. The V segment lost 0 bases and the J segment 6 bases; nucleotides outside the gene matches: 8. Germline assignment: CDR1 SGHAT and CDR2 FQNNGV. CDR3 length: 18 residues. This clone was seen only a few times. What it binds is unknown. The sequencing sample was made of PBMCs. This TCR was recovered from a man aged 25-40 years in good health and CMV-seropositive. The chain couples TRBV11-2 to TRBJ2-3, with 14 bases aligning to TRBD2. The CDR3 DNA reads as TGTGCCAGCAGCTTAGATCGACTAGCGGGGGGGCCCGGGGATACGCAGTATTTT. Its protein product is CASSLDRLAGGPGDTQYF.